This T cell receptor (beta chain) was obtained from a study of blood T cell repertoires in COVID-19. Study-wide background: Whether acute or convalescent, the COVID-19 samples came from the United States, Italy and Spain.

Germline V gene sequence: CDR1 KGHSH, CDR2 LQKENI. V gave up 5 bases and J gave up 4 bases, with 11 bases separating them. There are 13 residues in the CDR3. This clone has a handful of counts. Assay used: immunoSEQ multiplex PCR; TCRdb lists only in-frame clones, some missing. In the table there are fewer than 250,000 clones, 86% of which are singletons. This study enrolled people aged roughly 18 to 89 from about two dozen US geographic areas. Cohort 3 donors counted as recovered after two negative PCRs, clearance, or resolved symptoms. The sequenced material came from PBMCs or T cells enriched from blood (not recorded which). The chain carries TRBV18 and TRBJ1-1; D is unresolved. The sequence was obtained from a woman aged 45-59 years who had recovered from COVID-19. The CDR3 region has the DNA TGTGCCAGCTCAGAGAGCGGTGCCACTGAAGCTTTCTTT. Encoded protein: CASSESGATEAFF.